These T cell receptor beta chains were read from a single sample in a study of blood T cell repertoires in COVID-19. Measured with immunoSEQ multiplex PCR; TCRdb has only the in-frame clones, and not every one. The data hold about 210,000 clones, with approximately 85% observed a single time. The sequenced material came from peripheral blood. These receptor sequences come from a woman in her forties or fifties with active or convalescent COVID-19. CDR3s include the opening cysteine and the closing phenylalanine or tryptophan. A D gene is named only where the DNA matches it firmly. The size of a clone is reported for some rows only, either as once, few or many, or as a class for expanded clones.

>TRBJ2-7|15|few|TRBD2|TRBV4-2
CASGSTSAEPGEQYF
TGTGCCAGCGGTTCGACTAGCGCCGAACCCGGCGAGCAGTACTTC
>TRBJ1-2|14|.|.|TRBV9
CASSDLSAGYGYTF
TGTGCCAGCAGCGACTTGAGCGCGGGGTATGGCTACACCTTC
>TRBJ2-3|17|.|TRBD2|TRBV29-1
CSVTGTSGSPTTDTQYF
TGCAGCGTTACCGGGACTAGCGGGAGCCCCACCACAGATACGCAGTATTTT
>TRBJ2-5|16|.|TRBD1|TRBV5-1
CASSLTPTGDQEAQYF
TGCGCCAGCAGCCTAACACCCACAGGGGACCAAGAGGCCCAGTACTTC
>TRBJ1-5|13|.|.|TRBV10-2
CASSDPLNQPQHF
TGCGCCAGCAGTGACCCCTTAAATCAGCCCCAGCATTTT
>TRBJ2-4|17|.|TRBD2|TRBV9
CASSRLAGGGAKNIQYF
TGTGCCAGCAGCCGACTAGCGGGAGGGGGGGCCAAAAACATTCAGTACTTC
>TRBJ2-2|15|.|TRBD2|TRBV4-2
CASSRGLQFTGELFF
TGTGCCAGCAGCAGGGGACTACAGTTCACCGGGGAGCTGTTTTTT
>TRBJ2-5|15|few|TRBD1|TRBV11-2
CASSSRDRRTETQYF
TGTGCCAGCAGCTCGAGGGACAGAAGGACAGAGACCCAGTACTTC
>TRBJ1-1|16|.|TRBD1|TRBV7-8
CASSYKRTGAALKAFF
TGTGCCAGCAGCTACAAGCGCACAGGGGCCGCCTTGAAAGCTTTCTTT
>TRBJ1-5|16|.|TRBD1|TRBV15
CATSRPQGDTGQPQHF
TGTGCCACCAGCAGACCTCAGGGGGACACGGGTCAGCCCCAGCATTTT
>TRBJ2-3|15|.|TRBD1|TRBV2
CASRQDRGGTDTQYF
TGTGCCAGCCGTCAGGACAGGGGGGGTACAGATACGCAGTATTTT
>TRBJ2-1|15|.|TRBD2|TRBV6-5
CASTDPREGPGEQFF
TGTGCCAGCACCGACCCCCGGGAGGGCCCGGGTGAGCAGTTCTTC
>TRBJ2-6|18|.|.|TRBV5-1
CASSLGRTVNSGANVLTF
TGCGCCAGCAGCCTCGGGCGGACAGTCAACTCTGGGGCCAACGTCCTGACTTTC
>TRBJ2-3|19|.|TRBD2|TRBV3-1/TRBV3-2
CASSQDRGKAGEHSDTQYF
TGTGCCAGCAGCCAAGATAGGGGTAAGGCGGGGGAACATTCAGATACGCAGTATTTT
>TRBJ1-2|14|.|.|TRBV28
CASSKVVTPSGYTF
TGTGCCAGCAGCAAAGTCGTGACCCCTAGTGGCTACACCTTC
>TRBJ2-5|13|.|TRBD2|TRBV6-5
CASRRWEGETQYF
TGTGCCAGCAGGAGGTGGGAGGGAGAGACCCAGTACTTC
>TRBJ1-5|14|.|TRBD1|TRBV2
CASSGTGGFQPQHF
TGTGCCAGCAGTGGGACAGGGGGCTTTCAGCCCCAGCATTTT
>TRBJ1-2|15|.|TRBD1|TRBV27
CASSVTGQGAYGYTF
TGTGCCAGCAGTGTCACCGGACAGGGGGCCTATGGCTACACCTTC
>TRBJ2-2|16|.|TRBD2|TRBV4-1
CASSLYSGRSTGELFF
TGCGCCAGCAGCCTCTATAGCGGGAGGTCCACCGGGGAGCTGTTTTTT
>TRBJ2-7|13|.|.|TRBV19
CASSTTRSYEQYF
TGTGCCAGTAGTACGACACGGTCCTACGAGCAGTACTTC
>TRBJ1-4|13|.|.|TRBV15
CATSRDSGEKLFF
TGTGCCACCAGCAGAGATTCGGGAGAAAAACTGTTTTTT
>TRBJ1-5|17|.|.|TRBV7-8
CASSSYGGGSSNQPQHF
TGTGCCAGCAGCTCCTACGGGGGGGGCTCTAGCAATCAGCCCCAGCATTTT
>TRBJ2-1|17|.|TRBD2|TRBV9
CASSEPGGSMVRSEQFF
TGTGCCAGCAGCGAGCCGGGAGGGAGTATGGTCCGGAGTGAGCAGTTCTTC
>TRBJ1-6|16|.|TRBD1|TRBV7-2
CASSPRSGQGNSPLHF
TGTGCCAGCTCCCCAAGGTCGGGACAGGGTAATTCACCCCTCCACTTT
>TRBJ1-1|14|.|.|TRBV7-9
CASSSLGQNTEAFF
TGTGCCAGCAGTTCACTCGGACAGAACACTGAAGCTTTCTTT
>TRBJ1-2|12|.|.|TRBV28
CASKQGGYGYTF
TGTGCCAGCAAACAGGGCGGCTATGGCTACACCTTC
>TRBJ1-5|14|.|.|TRBV24-1
CATSLGGSYQPQHF
TGTGCCACCAGCCTCGGGGGTTCATATCAGCCCCAGCATTTT
>TRBJ1-1|15|.|.|TRBV19
CASRVGRGSNTEAFF
TGTGCCAGCCGGGTGGGGAGGGGTTCGAACACTGAAGCTTTCTTT
>TRBJ2-3|15|.|.|TRBV9
CASSVAGGAPDTQYF
TGTGCCAGCAGCGTAGCTGGCGGAGCCCCAGATACGCAGTATTTT
>TRBJ2-7|11|.|.|TRBV11-2
CASSLVREQYF
TGTGCCAGCAGCTTAGTCAGGGAGCAGTACTTC
>TRBJ1-5|14|.|.|TRBV13
CASSRGLQNQPQHF
TGTGCCAGCAGCCGAGGACTGCAGAATCAGCCCCAGCATTTT
>TRBJ1-3|16|.|TRBD1|TRBV5-1
CASSSQGALSGNTIYF
TGCGCCAGCAGCTCACAGGGGGCTCTTTCCGGAAACACCATATATTTT
>TRBJ2-2|14|.|.|TRBV21-1
CASSLDRASGELFF
TGTGCCAGCAGCCTCGACAGGGCTAGCGGGGAGCTGTTTTTT
>TRBJ1-5|14|.|.|TRBV5-8
CASSRQGPPNPQHF
TGTGCCAGCAGCCGGCAGGGGCCCCCAAACCCCCAGCATTTT
>TRBJ2-1|17|.|.|TRBV5-6
CASSLSWAEIRHNEQFF
TGTGCCAGCAGCCTCTCCTGGGCTGAGATAAGGCACAATGAGCAGTTCTTC
>TRBJ1-2|12|.|.|TRBV29-1
CSVVVRNYGYTF
TGCAGCGTTGTGGTCAGAAACTATGGCTACACCTTC
>TRBJ1-2|15|.|.|TRBV7-2
CASSFSLSGFDGYTF
TGTGCCAGCAGCTTCTCTCTCTCGGGGTTTGATGGCTACACCTTC
>TRBJ2-1|16|.|TRBD2|TRBV11-2
CASSLLAGPLYNEQFF
TGTGCCAGCAGCTTGTTAGCGGGACCCCTTTACAATGAGCAGTTCTTC
>TRBJ1-6|13|once|.|TRBV30
CAWKREDGTPLHF
TGTGCCTGGAAGAGGGAGGACGGGACACCCCTCCACTTT
>TRBJ1-4|14|.|.|TRBV5-1
CASSQKDPTGELFF
TGCGCCAGCAGCCAAAAGGACCCGACCGGGGAACTGTTTTTT
>TRBJ1-1|16|.|TRBD1|TRBV7-6
CASSLLQGGSNTEAFF
TGTGCCAGCAGCTTACTACAGGGGGGTTCGAACACTGAAGCTTTCTTT